These 14 T cell receptor beta chains were all obtained from the same sample, sequenced in a study of PD-1 blockade in classical Hodgkin lymphoma. Profiled with immunoSEQ multiplex PCR; TCRdb holds only in-frame clones, not every one. The sample holds tens of thousands of clones, 91% seen once. Regarding time point: cycle 4 day 1 (C4D1), after 5 to 7 weeks of nivolumab. All patients experienced relapse after autologous stem cell transplantation, and brentuximab vedotin exposure was variable. The sample in question was peripheral blood mononuclear cells (PBMCs), obtained before the fourth cycle of nivolumab. All receptors come from a human donor with classical Hodgkin lymphoma.

This clone is a singleton in its sample. The chain carries TRBV5-6 and TRBJ2-7; TRBD2 matches at 13 bases. V lost 3 bases and J lost 12; bases outside the gene matches: 9. The CDR3 sequence is 14 residues long. The germline V gene has CDR1 SGHDT and CDR2 YYEEEE. CDR3 region: CASSSGLAGQRVYF. CDR3 sequence (DNA): TGTGCCAGCAGCTCGGGACTAGCGGGGCAACGGGTGTACTTC.

The chain carries TRBV6-1 and TRBJ2-5, with 14 bases identical to TRBD2. Per the germline V gene, CDR1 is MNHNS and CDR2 is SASEGT. The CDR3 has 19 residues. Germline trimming cut 0 bases from V and 6 bases from J; bases unmatched to any gene: 12. The CDR3, as DNA: TGTGCCAGCAGTGAAGCGCCCGGGACTAGCGGGGGCCTACAGCAGACCCAGTACTTC. Translated, it gives CASSEAPGTSGGLQQTQYF.

The V gene is TRBV6-1, the J gene TRBJ1-5, with 7 bases matching TRBD1. V was pared by 7 bases and J by 7 bases, with 7 bases of the junction left unmatched. Germline V gene sequence: CDR1 MNHNS, CDR2 SASEGT. The CDR3 totals 13 residues. Here the CDR3 DNA reads TGTGCCAGCACCGACAGGGTAGGACAGCCCCAGCATTTT. The encoded protein is CASTDRVGQPQHF.

The CDR3 DNA follows: TGTGCCAGCAGTTACTCGATGGGGGCCTCCTACGAGCAGTACTTC. This codes for CASSYSMGASYEQYF. The gene calls are TRBV6-5 and TRBJ2-7, with D perhaps TRBD1 (6 bases). V shed 0 bases and J shed 0 bases, with 9 bases lying between them. The CDR3 has 15 residues. Germline V lookup: CDR1 MNHEY, CDR2 SVGAGI.

This clone was recorded once. The rearrangement links TRBV7-6 to TRBJ2-3, with D possibly matching TRBD1 (5 bases). CDR1 is SGHVS, CDR2 FNYEAQ, per germline. Deletions cut 5 bases from V and 0 bases from J, with 15 bases between. CDR3 length: 16 amino acids. As DNA, the CDR3 is TGTGCCAGCAGCCCCAGGGCTAGATCTAGCACAGATACGCAGTATTTT. Amino acids: CASSPRARSSTDTQYF.

The chain carries TRBV6-5 and TRBJ1-2; D possibly corresponds to TRBD1 (5 bases). Germline V gene data show CDR1 as MNHEY and CDR2 as SVGAGI. The length of the CDR3 is 15 residues. V dropped 2 bases and J dropped 6 bases, with 16 bases sitting between them. In DNA form, the CDR3 reads TGTGCCAGCAGTTACGGGGGTACTGCTCCCCATGGCTACACCTTC. This sequence encodes CASSYGGTAPHGYTF.

The J gene is TRBJ2-1, the V gene TRBV7-3; D gene uncertain. Germline CDR1 and CDR2: SGHTA and FQGTGA. The CDR3 length is 13 residues. Between the trimmed V and J ends, which lost 4 bases and 5 bases, there was a span of 9 bases. The DNA of the CDR3 is TGTGCCAGCAGCTCACCGGGCGACAATGAGCAGTTCTTC. This translates into CASSSPGDNEQFF.

This sequence joins TRBV10-3 and TRBJ2-2; 10 bases are shared with TRBD2. The CDR3 totals 14 residues. Germline V CDR1 and CDR2: ENHRY, SYGVKD. V trimming: 6 bases; J trimming: 3 bases; junction bases outside the gene matches: 1. CDR3 DNA sequence: TGTGCCATCAGAACTAGCGGGGACACCGGGGAGCTGTTTTTT. Protein product: CAIRTSGDTGELFF.

The CDR3 nucleotides are TGTGCCAGCAGCTTGCTGCCAGGGGCTGGAAACACCATATATTTT. This encodes CASSLLPGAGNTIYF. The rearrangement uses TRBV5-5 and TRBJ1-3; TRBD1 might be the D (6 bases). V shed 1 base and J shed 2 bases, with 10 bases lying between them. There are 15 residues in the CDR3. From germline, CDR1 is SGHKS and CDR2 YYEKEE (reference sequence).

This clone was detected a few times. The rearrangement joins TRBV4-2 to TRBJ2-1; D not resolved. Trimming took off 4 bases at V and 7 bases at J, with 14 bases between the two ends. From germline, CDR1 is LGHNA and CDR2 YNFKEQ. The CDR3 is 14 residues long. CDR3 sequence (DNA): TGTGCCAGCAGCCTGCTAAACAGCGAGAATGAGCAGTTCTTC. Its translation: CASSLLNSENEQFF.

The rearrangement links TRBV5-1 to TRBJ1-1; D is possibly TRBD1 (6 bases). The CDR3 is made up of 15 amino acids. Looked up from germline, CDR1 is SGHRS and CDR2 is YFSETQ. The germline V and J ends were trimmed by 4 bases and 1 base, with 14 bases remaining between them. DNA for the CDR3: TGCGCCAGCAGCCTACAGGGTCGGGGGAACACTGAAGCTTTCTTT. Its protein is CASSLQGRGNTEAFF.

The chain links TRBV27 to TRBJ1-6; 9 positions match TRBD1. Unmatched junction bases numbered 5, after V lost 7 bases and J lost 7 bases. This CDR3 region has 14 residues. The V gene's germline CDR1 is MNHEY and CDR2 SMNVEV (reference sequence). CDR3 nucleotide sequence: TGTGCCAGCACCCTCGGGACAGGGAATTCACCCCTCCACTTT. Its protein is CASTLGTGNSPLHF.

V usage is TRBV29-1 and J usage is TRBJ2-7; D remains ambiguous. This CDR3 region has 11 residues. V lost 5 bases, J lost 3 bases, and 8 bases lay in between. The germline gives CDR1 SQVTM, CDR2 ANQGSEA. The CDR3: CSVRYDYEQYF. Here the CDR3 DNA reads TGCAGCGTTCGGTATGACTACGAGCAGTACTTC.

The rearrangement joins TRBV11-3 to TRBJ2-1; the D is unclear. Trimming stripped 4 bases from V and 5 bases from J, with 9 bases between. Germline V CDR1 and CDR2: SGHNT, YENEEA. The CDR3 totals 13 residues. The CDR3 spells CASSYQVNNEQFF. The CDR3 region has the DNA TGTGCCAGCAGCTATCAGGTGAACAATGAGCAGTTCTTC.